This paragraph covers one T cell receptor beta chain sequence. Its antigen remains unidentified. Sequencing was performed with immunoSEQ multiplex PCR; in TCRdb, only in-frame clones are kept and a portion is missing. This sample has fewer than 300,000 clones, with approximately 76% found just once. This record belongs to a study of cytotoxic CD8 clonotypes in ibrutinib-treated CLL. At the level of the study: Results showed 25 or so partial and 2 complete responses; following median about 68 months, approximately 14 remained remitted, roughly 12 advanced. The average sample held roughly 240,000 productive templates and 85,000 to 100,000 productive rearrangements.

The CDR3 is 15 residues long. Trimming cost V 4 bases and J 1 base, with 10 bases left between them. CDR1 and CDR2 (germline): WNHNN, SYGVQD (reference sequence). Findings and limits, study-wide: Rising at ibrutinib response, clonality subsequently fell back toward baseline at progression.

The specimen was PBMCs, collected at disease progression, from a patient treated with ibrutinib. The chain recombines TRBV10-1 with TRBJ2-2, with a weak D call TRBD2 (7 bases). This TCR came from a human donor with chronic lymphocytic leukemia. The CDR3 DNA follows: TGCGCCAGCAGTGCGCGGGGGCTGAACACCGGGGAGCTGTTTTTT. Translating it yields CASSARGLNTGELFF.